This TCR beta chain was recovered during a study of shared clonotypes between healthy human individuals (dated by TCRdb to the early 2020s). Regarding the complete study: Two women and a few men aged 18 to 49 years were included in the cohort. To increase sequencing depth and limit assay-specific biases, TCR repertoire library preparation and sequencing were carried out by different laboratories using diverse techniques. Per donor, three plates each were used for CD4 naive and CD4 memory, two for CD8 naive, and one for CD8 memory. Blood TCR repertoires of roughly five healthy adults were deeply sequenced to estimate repertoire size and the extent of clonotype sharing between individuals. Each donor's leukapheresis produced roughly between about 0.8 and 8.9 billion PBMCs. What the work shows at the level of the full study, not this receptor alone: Incomplete sequencing was indicated by rarefaction of sorted-subset datasets, despite the large sequencing depth. Sampling was limited to blood, and TCR repertoires in tissue likely differ from TCR repertoires in blood. Pairwise subsampling indicated that sequencing depth was expected to affect the degree of clonotype sharing among donors. Because the study included only a small number of donors, the genetic and exposure-history diversity represented was limited. When four donors were compared, the shared fraction of clonotypes was about 5.5% for naive CD4, around 3.6% for naive CD8, 2.3% for memory CD4, and 0.35% to 0.4% for memory CD8. Larger estimated clonotype richness was generally found for naive subsets than for memory subsets. Clonotypes shared by all four sorted-subset donors showed higher generation probabilities than non-shared clonotypes.

Using the deep immunoSEQ assay, TCR CDR3 regions were amplified from genomic DNA by multiplex PCR. Genomic DNA extracted from each cell subset was distributed evenly over all wells of several immunoSEQ 96-well plates, and each plate served as one replicate. For sorted subsets, each replicate PCR was loaded with roughly 0.2 ug genomic DNA, equivalent to about 30,000 T cell genomes. The purified libraries were quantified using a Qubit 3.0 fluorometer, sized with a Bioanalyzer 2100, and then quantified again using the KAPA Library Quantification kit. Every immunoSEQ 96-well plate was sequenced on a dedicated single-read 150-cycle Illumina NextSeq 550 flow cell. In the authors' own workflow: Because the immunoSEQ output held only junctional sequences and lacked quality scores, the filtering could not match the filtering applied to full-length reads. To assign V/J genes and CDR3, sequences were annotated against IMGT germline references using PyIR, a Python wrapper for IgBLAST v1.9. Any read was removed if the V/J assignment was weak (E-value above 1e-6), the CDR3 was missing, or the read contained stop codons, out-of-frame junctions, or ambiguous translated residues. A V3J clonotype was defined by an identical inferred V gene, J gene, and CDR3 amino acid sequence. The percentage overlap between two repertoires was calculated by dividing the number of shared unique clonotypes by the size of the smaller repertoire. Three approaches were used to assess repertoire richness: RTK rarefaction, the Chao1 estimator, and Recon v2.1 estimates of unobserved clonotypes. OLGA was used to compute generation probabilities for all TCRbeta clonotypes that the gDNA method yielded from four donors. Held by TCRdb, this immuneACCESS table contains in-frame sequences only and omits some clones. Under half of the omission traces to an unresolved V gene where checked; the cause of the rest is unknown. The D gene and trimming were derived from the DNA, and the V and J assignments and clone size from that table. The sample has roughly 2.4 million clones on record, approximately 95% of them singletons. The ten top clones hold roughly 0.13% of the sample.

The donors were healthy, HIV-negative adults with no recently reported acute infections or vaccinations. Every donor was a Caucasian adult living in Nashville, Tennessee, USA. Magnetic negative selection was used to enrich CD4+ T cells, after which naive cells were positively selected on CD45RA and the negative fraction became the memory subset. Blood was collected by leukapheresis, and PBMCs were isolated by Ficoll-Histopaque density gradient centrifugation and then cryopreserved in liquid nitrogen vapor phase. Purity and quantity of every magnetically sorted T cell population were checked by analytical flow cytometry. Genomic DNA was isolated from each sorted fraction and quantified by UV absorbance on a Nanodrop 2000c. About this clone itself: The antigen it binds to is not known. The record has no base qualities; no much larger clone is one base away. The sample has other DNA sequences that encode this CDR3 too.

The CDR3 starts with the cysteine, ends with the phenylalanine, and has 14 residues. Here the CDR3 DNA is all that survives: 42 bases in frame from base 1. V and J are truncated by 1 base and 4 bases respectively, leaving an intervening sequence of 10 bases. Looking up the germline V gene yields CDR1 SGHAT and CDR2 FQNNGV. The TCR comes from a man between 18 and 29 years old in good health. Sequencing used naive CD4+ T cells sorted from blood. In the paper's terms, the cell subset or site label means: CD45RA+ positively selected. The chain was built from TRBV11-2 and TRBJ1-1; 5 matching bases give a weak D call of TRBD1. This receptor carries the CDR3 CASSLALGGTEAFF. The DNA sequence follows: TGTGCCAGCAGCTTAGCGTTGGGGGGCACTGAAGCTTTCTTT. With the portions outside the CDR3 filled from the reference TRBV11-2 and TRBJ1-1 genes, the complete variable region becomes EAGVAQSPRYKIIEKRQSVAFWCNPISGHATLYWYQQILGQGPKLLIQFQNNGVVDDSQLPKDRFSAERLKGVDSTLKIQPAKLEDSAVYLCASSLALGGTEAFFGQGTRLTVV.